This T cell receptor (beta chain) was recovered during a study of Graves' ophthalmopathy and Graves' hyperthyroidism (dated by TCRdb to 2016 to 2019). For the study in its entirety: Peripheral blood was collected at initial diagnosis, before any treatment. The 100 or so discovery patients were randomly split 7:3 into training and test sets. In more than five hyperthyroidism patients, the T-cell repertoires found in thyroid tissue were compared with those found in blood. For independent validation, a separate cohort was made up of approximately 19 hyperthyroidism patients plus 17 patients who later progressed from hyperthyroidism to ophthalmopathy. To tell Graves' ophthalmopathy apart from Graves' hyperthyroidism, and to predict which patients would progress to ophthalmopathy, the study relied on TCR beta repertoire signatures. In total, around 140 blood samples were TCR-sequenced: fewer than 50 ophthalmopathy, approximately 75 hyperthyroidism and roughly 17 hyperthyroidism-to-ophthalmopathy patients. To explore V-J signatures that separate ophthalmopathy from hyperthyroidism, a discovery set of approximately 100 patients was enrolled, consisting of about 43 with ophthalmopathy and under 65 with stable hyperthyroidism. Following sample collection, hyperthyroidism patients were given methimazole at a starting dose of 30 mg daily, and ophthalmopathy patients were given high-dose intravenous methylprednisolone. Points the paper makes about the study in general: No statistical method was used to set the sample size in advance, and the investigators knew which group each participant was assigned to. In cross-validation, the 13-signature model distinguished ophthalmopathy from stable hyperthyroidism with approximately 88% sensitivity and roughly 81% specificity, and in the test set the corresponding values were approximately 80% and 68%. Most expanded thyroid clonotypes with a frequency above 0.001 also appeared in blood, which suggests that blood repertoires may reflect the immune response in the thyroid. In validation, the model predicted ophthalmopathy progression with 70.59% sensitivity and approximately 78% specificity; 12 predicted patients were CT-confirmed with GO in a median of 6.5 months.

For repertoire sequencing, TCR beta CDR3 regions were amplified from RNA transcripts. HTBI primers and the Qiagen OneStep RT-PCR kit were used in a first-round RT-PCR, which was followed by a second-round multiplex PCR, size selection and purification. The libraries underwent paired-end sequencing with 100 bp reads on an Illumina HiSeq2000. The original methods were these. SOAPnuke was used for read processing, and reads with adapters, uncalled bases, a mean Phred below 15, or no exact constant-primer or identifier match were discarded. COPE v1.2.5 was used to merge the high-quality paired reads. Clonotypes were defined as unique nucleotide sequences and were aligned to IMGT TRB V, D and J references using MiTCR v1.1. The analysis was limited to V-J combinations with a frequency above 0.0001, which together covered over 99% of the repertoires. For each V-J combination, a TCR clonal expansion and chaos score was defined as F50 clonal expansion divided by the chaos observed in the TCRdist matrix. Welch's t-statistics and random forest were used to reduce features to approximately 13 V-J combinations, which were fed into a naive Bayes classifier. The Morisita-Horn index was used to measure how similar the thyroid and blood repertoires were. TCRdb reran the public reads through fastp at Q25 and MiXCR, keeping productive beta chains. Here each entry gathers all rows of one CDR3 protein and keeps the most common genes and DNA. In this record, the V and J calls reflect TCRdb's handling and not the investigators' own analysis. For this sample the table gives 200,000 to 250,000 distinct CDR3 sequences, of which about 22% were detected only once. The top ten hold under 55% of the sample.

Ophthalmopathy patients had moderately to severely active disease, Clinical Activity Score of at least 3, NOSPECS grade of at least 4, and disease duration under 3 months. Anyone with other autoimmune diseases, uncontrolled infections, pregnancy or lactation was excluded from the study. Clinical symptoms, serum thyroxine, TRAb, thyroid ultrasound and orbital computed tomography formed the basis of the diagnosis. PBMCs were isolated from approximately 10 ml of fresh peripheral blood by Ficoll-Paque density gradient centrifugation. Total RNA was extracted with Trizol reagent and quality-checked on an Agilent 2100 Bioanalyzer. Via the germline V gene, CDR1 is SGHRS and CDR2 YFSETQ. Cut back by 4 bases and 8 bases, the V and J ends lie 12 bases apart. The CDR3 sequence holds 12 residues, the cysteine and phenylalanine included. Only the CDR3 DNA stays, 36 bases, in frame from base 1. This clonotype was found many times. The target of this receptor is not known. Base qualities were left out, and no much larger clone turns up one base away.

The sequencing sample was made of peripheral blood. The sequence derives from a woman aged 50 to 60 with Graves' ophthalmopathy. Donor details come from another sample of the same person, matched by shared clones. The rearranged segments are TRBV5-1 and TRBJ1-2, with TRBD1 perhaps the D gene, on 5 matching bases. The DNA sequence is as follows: TGCGCCAGCAGCCCTACAAGGGGCGGCTACACCTTC. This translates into CASSPTRGGYTF. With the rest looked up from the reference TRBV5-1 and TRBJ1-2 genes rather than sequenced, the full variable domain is KAGVTQTPRYLIKTRGQQVTLSCSPISGHRSVSWYQQTPGQGLQFLFEYFSETQRNKGNFPGRFSGRQFSNSRSEMNVSTLELGDSALYLCASSPTRGGYTFGSGTRLTVV.